The sequence of this TCR beta chain was determined in a study of CD8 T cells in ankylosing spondylitis. TCRdb passed the 5' RACE reads through MiXCR, listing each CDR3 protein once. The sample comprises some 40,000 distinct CDR3 sequences, about 9.4% of which are singletons, and approximately 15% rests with the top ten. This clonotype occurred many times. Trimming took 2 bases from V and 0 from J; bases not matched to a gene: 9. CDR1 and CDR2 from the germline V gene are MNHEY and SVGEGT. This CDR3 region has 18 residues. The sequence derives from a male donor with ankylosing spondylitis or in good health (not recorded which). The sequencing sample was made of blood, either unsorted or a sorted T cell fraction (not recorded which). J is TRBJ1-5 and V is TRBV6-2 or TRBV6-3; 8 bases map to TRBD1. CDR3 region: CASSYLGTGPHSNQPQHF. The CDR3 DNA reads as TGTGCCAGCAGTTACCTCGGGACAGGTCCTCATAGCAATCAGCCCCAGCATTTT.